The 26 T cell receptor beta chains listed next were all sequenced from one sample in a study of shared clonotypes between healthy human individuals. Repertoires were generated with immunoSEQ multiplex PCR, while TCRdb's copy carries only in-frame clones and drops some. The sample includes 950,000 to 1,100,000 clones, 75% to 80% seen only once; the top ten take 0.55% to 0.7%. The sample consisted of memory CD4+ T cells from PBMCs. As to subset: CD45RA-negative fraction. The receptors derive from a man aged 18 to 29 in good health. Some clones in this sample may be carry-over from other donors' samples.

This clone was observed many times. The chain combines TRBV5-4 with TRBJ1-1; no clear D. The CDR3 has 14 amino acids. The V and J ends lost 4 bases and 1 base respectively, with 11 bases between them. Germline CDR1 is SGHNT and CDR2 is YYREEE (reference sequence). The CDR3 DNA reads as TGTGCCAGCAGCACCTTCCGGAAGAACACTGAAGCTTTCTTT. It encodes CASSTFRKNTEAFF.

This chain connects TRBV7-2 to TRBJ2-3; 7 bases align to TRBD2. J was trimmed by 1 base and V by 4 bases; bases with no gene match: 2. Per the germline V gene, CDR1 is SGHTA and CDR2 is FQGNSA. The CDR3 has 14 amino acids. The CDR3 spells CASSSTSGTDTQYF. CDR3 DNA sequence: TGTGCCAGCAGCTCCACTAGCGGCACAGATACGCAGTATTTT.

The J gene is TRBJ2-7, the V gene TRBV14; no clear D. Germline V gene sequence: CDR1 SGHDN, CDR2 FVKESK. The CDR3 consists of 12 residues. The germline V and J ends were trimmed by 0 bases and 12 bases, with 12 bases remaining between them. The DNA for the CDR3 is TGTGCCAGCAGCCAAGATCGAGTGATCTTGTACTTC. Translating gives CASSQDRVILYF. Complete variable domain (other parts from reference TRBV14 and TRBJ2-7): EAGVTQFPSHSVIEKGQTVTLRCDPISGHDNLYWYRRVMGKEIKFLLHFVKESKQDESGMPNNRFLAERTGGTYSTLKVQPAELEDSGVYFCASSQDRVILYFGPGTRLTVT.

Only one count was recorded for this clone. The rearrangement uses TRBV5-1 and TRBJ2-1; D is possibly TRBD1 (5 bases). Trimming took 4 bases from V and 9 from J, leaving 14 bases between them. Germline loops: CDR1 SGHRS, CDR2 YFSETQ. This CDR3 contains 13 residues. CDR3 DNA sequence: TGCGCCAGCAGCGACCAGGGTAACGGTGAGCAGTTCTTC. Its translation is CASSDQGNGEQFF.

The gene calls are TRBV28 and TRBJ2-7, with 7 bases that match TRBD1. The CDR3 runs 13 residues. Germline V gene data show CDR1 as MDHEN and CDR2 as SYDVKM. V gave up 5 bases and J gave up 0 bases; unmatched junction bases: 1. The CDR3 DNA sequence: TGTGCCAGCAGTGGGACAGACTCCTACGAGCAGTACTTC. Translating it yields CASSGTDSYEQYF. The full variable domain, in which reference TRBV28 and TRBJ2-7 provide the parts outside the CDR3, is DVKVTQSSRYLVKRTGEKVFLECVQDMDHENMFWYRQDPGLGLRLIYFSYDVKMKEKGDIPEGYSVSREKKERFSLILESASTNQTSMYLCASSGTDSYEQYFGPGTRLTVT.

V is TRBV5-5 and J is TRBJ1-4, with D possibly matching TRBD1 (6 bases). The length of the CDR3 is 14 residues. V shed 4 bases and J shed 5 bases, with 12 bases lying between them. CDR1 and CDR2 from the germline V gene are SGHKS and YYEKEE (reference sequence). CDR3 bases: TGTGCCAGCAGCAGCGGACAGCCGAATGAAAAACTGTTTTTT. It specifies CASSSGQPNEKLFF.

The V call is TRBV6-5, the J call TRBJ2-7; 7 bases align to TRBD1. The CDR3 has 14 residues. V lost 6 bases and J lost 7; bases outside the gene matches: 12. The V gene's germline CDR1 is MNHEY and CDR2 SVGAGI. CDR3 coding DNA: TGTGCCAGCAGCCAAAACAGGGGAAATGGGGAGCAGTACTTC. Amino acids: CASSQNRGNGEQYF.

The chain employs TRBV6-1 and TRBJ1-3; the D gene is possibly TRBD1 (6 bases). CDR3 length equals 14 residues. The germline V gene encodes CDR1 MNHNS and CDR2 SASEGT. V gave up 6 bases and J gave up 6 bases, with 15 bases separating them. The DNA of the CDR3 is TGTGCCAGCAGAGGACAGTTATCGCAAAACACCATATATTTT. As protein: CASRGQLSQNTIYF.

This chain links TRBV5-6 with TRBJ1-1; D is uncertain. V lost 2 bases and J 0 bases, leaving 11 bases between the germline ends. Germline V gene sequence: CDR1 SGHDT, CDR2 YYEEEE. The CDR3 extends over 15 amino acids. The CDR3 sequence is CASSFLGGMNTEAFF. CDR3 bases: TGTGCCAGCAGCTTTTTGGGCGGCATGAACACTGAAGCTTTCTTT.

This chain links TRBV28 with TRBJ1-1; D ambiguous. Per the germline V gene, CDR1 is MDHEN and CDR2 is SYDVKM. This CDR3 is 13 amino acids long. V was clipped by 6 bases and J by 7 bases, with 15 bases between them. The CDR3 DNA follows: TGTGCCAGCAGCCCCGAGGTCGAGGGTGAAGCTTTCTTT. Its translation is CASSPEVEGEAFF. The whole variable domain, remainder taken from reference TRBV28 and TRBJ1-1, is DVKVTQSSRYLVKRTGEKVFLECVQDMDHENMFWYRQDPGLGLRLIYFSYDVKMKEKGDIPEGYSVSREKKERFSLILESASTNQTSMYLCASSPEVEGEAFFGQGTRLTVV.

The chain is built from TRBV28 and TRBJ2-1; TRBD1 might be the D (5 bases). Trimming took off 5 bases at V and 6 bases at J, with 8 bases between the two ends. CDR3 length equals 12 residues. Germline V lookup: CDR1 MDHEN, CDR2 SYDVKM. In DNA form, the CDR3 reads TGTGCCAGCAGTCCCCAGGGCAATGAGCAGTTCTTC. Its translation is CASSPQGNEQFF.

The rearrangement uses TRBV4-2 and TRBJ2-1; 12 positions match TRBD2. There are 16 residues in the CDR3. V dropped 4 bases and J dropped 4; count of bases not matched to a gene: 5. Germline CDR1 LGHNA, CDR2 YNFKEQ. The CDR3 DNA sequence: TGTGCCAGCAGCCTCGGACTAGCGGGACTATACAATGAGCAGTTCTTC. Protein sequence: CASSLGLAGLYNEQFF.

This clone was counted a few times. The V gene is TRBV5-1, the J gene TRBJ1-3; 10 positions match TRBD1. The CDR3 totals 14 residues. J lost 11 bases, V lost 0 bases, and 5 bases had no gene match. Per germline, CDR1 SGHRS and CDR2 YFSETQ. This chain's CDR3 is CASSLETGGRSIYF. The CDR3 DNA sequence: TGCGCCAGCAGCTTGGAGACAGGGGGCAGGTCCATATATTTT.

This clone appeared once. Other DNA sequences in the same sample also yield this CDR3. This chain uses TRBV2 with TRBJ2-1, with D unresolved. The V gene lost 7 bases and the J gene lost 0 bases, with 7 bases spanning the gap. The V gene's germline CDR1 is SNHLY and CDR2 FYNNEI. The CDR3 is 13 residues long. CDR3 DNA: TGTGCCAGCACGAGGAGCTCCTACAATGAGCAGTTCTTC. Its translation is CASTRSSYNEQFF.

This chain connects TRBV20-1 to TRBJ1-1; no clear D. V shed 3 bases and J shed 7 bases, with 6 bases lying between them. Germline assignment: CDR1 DFQATT and CDR2 SNEGSKA (reference sequence). The CDR3 has 10 residues. CDR3 in amino acids: CSAREDEAFF. In DNA form, the CDR3 reads TGCAGTGCTAGGGAAGATGAAGCTTTCTTT.

The V call is TRBV10-3, the J call TRBJ2-1, with D unclear. Trimming stripped 3 bases from V and 4 bases from J, with 10 bases between. The CDR3 loop spans 14 amino acids. CDR1 and CDR2 (germline): ENHRY, SYGVKD. In DNA, the CDR3 is TGTGCCATCAGTGATTGGGCGGAATACAATGAGCAGTTCTTC. Translating it yields CAISDWAEYNEQFF.

The rearrangement joins TRBV4-3 to TRBJ2-7; 7 nucleotides line up with TRBD1. Germline loops: CDR1 LGHNA, CDR2 YSLEER. V shed 3 bases, J shed 6 bases, and the junction held 14 bases outside the gene matches. This CDR3 region has 16 residues. The CDR3 loop reads CASSQVPGQPSTEQYF. CDR3 nucleotides: TGCGCCAGCAGCCAGGTTCCGGGACAGCCCTCCACCGAGCAGTACTTC.

This clone showed up just a few times. The chain recombines TRBV14 with TRBJ1-1, with D possibly TRBD1 on 6 matching bases. CDR1 and CDR2 (germline): SGHDN, FVKESK. The V gene lost 1 base and the J gene lost 5 bases, with 11 bases spanning the gap. The CDR3 has 14 amino acids. The CDR3 coding sequence is TGTGCCAGCAGCCAAGTCCAACAGGGAACTGAAGCTTTCTTT. It specifies CASSQVQQGTEAFF. The variable domain in full, completed from reference TRBV14 and TRBJ1-1, reads EAGVTQFPSHSVIEKGQTVTLRCDPISGHDNLYWYRRVMGKEIKFLLHFVKESKQDESGMPNNRFLAERTGGTYSTLKVQPAELEDSGVYFCASSQVQQGTEAFFGQGTRLTVV.

V gene TRBV5-1 combines with J gene TRBJ1-1; D gene unclear. The CDR3 covers 16 residues. The germline V and J ends were trimmed by 0 bases and 2 bases, with 14 bases remaining between them. CDR1 and CDR2 (germline): SGHRS, YFSETQ. The CDR3 bases are TGCGCCAGCAGCTTGGACCAGAAATCAAAAAACACTGAAGCTTTCTTT. Translating gives CASSLDQKSKNTEAFF.

This clone was counted at least ten times. The chain uses TRBV2 and TRBJ2-7; D not certain. This CDR3 comprises 10 residues. The V and J ends lost 3 bases and 8 bases respectively, with 5 bases between them. Germline V lookup: CDR1 SNHLY, CDR2 FYNNEI. As DNA, the CDR3 is TGTGCCAGCAGTGAGGCGAAGCAGTACTTC. Translation gives CASSEAKQYF.

This clone was seen a few times. A single base separates this from a much larger clone, so it may be a read error. The V gene is TRBV12-5, the J gene TRBJ1-1; no definite D call. This CDR3 contains 12 residues. Between the trimmed V and J ends, which lost 7 bases and 2 bases, there was a span of 8 bases. The germline V gene has CDR1 LGHNT and CDR2 FRNRAP. CDR3 DNA: TGTGCTAGTGTTAAGGATAACACTGAAGCTTTCTTT. As protein: CASVKDNTEAFF.

The CDR3 reads CASSANNEQFF. CDR3 DNA: TGTGCCAGCAGCGCTAACAATGAGCAGTTCTTC. The genes are TRBV6-5 and TRBJ2-1, with D unresolved. CDR3 size: 11 residues. The germline V gene encodes CDR1 MNHEY and CDR2 SVGAGI. V was clipped by 6 bases and J by 5 bases, with 5 bases between them.

The V call is TRBV29-1, the J call TRBJ2-3; no clear D gene. Germline CDR1 and CDR2: SQVTM and ANQGSEA. The CDR3 consists of 15 residues. Trimming shortened V by 6 bases and J by 4 bases, and 20 bases separated the two germline ends. Here the CDR3 reads CSVPLLTPIADTQYF. CDR3 sequence (DNA): TGCAGCGTCCCTCTCCTCACCCCAATCGCAGATACGCAGTATTTT.

This clone was picked up one time. The sample holds other DNA sequences that translate to the same CDR3. The chain couples TRBV7-9 to TRBJ2-3; D is unresolved. The CDR3 runs 14 residues. V lost 1 base and J lost 2, with 7 bases in between. The germline V gene encodes CDR1 SEHNR and CDR2 FQNEAQ (reference sequence). DNA of the CDR3: TGTGCCAGCAGCTTAGATCGGGCCACAGATACGCAGTATTTT. It codes for CASSLDRATDTQYF.

This clone was found a few times. This chain connects TRBV19 to TRBJ1-1; D not resolved. Per the germline V gene, CDR1 is LNHDA and CDR2 is SQIVND (reference sequence). V lost 9 bases to trimming and J lost 5 bases, with 16 bases between them. The CDR3 is 13 amino acids. CDR3 sequence (DNA): TGTGCCAGCCCTACGCGTCGGAGAACTGAAGCTTTCTTT. Translated, it gives CASPTRRRTEAFF.

This chain connects TRBV7-2 to TRBJ1-1, with D possibly TRBD1 on 6 matching bases. This CDR3 comprises 15 residues. Deletions cut 5 bases from V and 2 bases from J, with 15 bases between. Germline assignment: CDR1 SGHTA and CDR2 FQGNSA. The CDR3 DNA reads as TGTGCCAGCAGCCCCGGGGGGCTACCTAACACTGAAGCTTTCTTT. It translates to CASSPGGLPNTEAFF.